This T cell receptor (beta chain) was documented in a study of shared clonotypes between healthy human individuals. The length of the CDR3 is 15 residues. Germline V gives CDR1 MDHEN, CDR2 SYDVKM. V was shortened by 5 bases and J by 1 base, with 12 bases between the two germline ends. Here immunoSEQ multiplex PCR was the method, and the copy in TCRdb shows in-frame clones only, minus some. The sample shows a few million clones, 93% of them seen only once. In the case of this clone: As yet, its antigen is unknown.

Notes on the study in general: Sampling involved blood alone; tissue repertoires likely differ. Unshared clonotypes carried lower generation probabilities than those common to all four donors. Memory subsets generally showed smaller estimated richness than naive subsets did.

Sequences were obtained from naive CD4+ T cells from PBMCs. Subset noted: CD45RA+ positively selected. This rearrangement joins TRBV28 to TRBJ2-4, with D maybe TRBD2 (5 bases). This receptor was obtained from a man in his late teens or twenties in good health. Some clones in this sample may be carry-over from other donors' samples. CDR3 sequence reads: CASSPRGMAKNIQYF. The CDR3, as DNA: TGTGCCAGCAGTCCGCGAGGGATGGCCAAAAACATTCAGTACTTC. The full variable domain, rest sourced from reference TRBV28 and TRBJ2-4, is DVKVTQSSRYLVKRTGEKVFLECVQDMDHENMFWYRQDPGLGLRLIYFSYDVKMKEKGDIPEGYSVSREKKERFSLILESASTNQTSMYLCASSPRGMAKNIQYFGAGTRLSVL.